This T cell receptor beta chain was captured by sequencing in a study of shared clonotypes between healthy human individuals. Comments on this clone: Antigen specificity is unknown.

Profiling relied on immunoSEQ multiplex PCR, and the TCRdb table lists in-frame clones only, not all of them. The sample records a few million clones, approximately 90% being singletons. Study findings and constraints: How much donors shared clonotypes was expected to be affected by sequencing depth. Some clonotypes were shared by all four sorted-subset donors, while others were not shared. The non-shared ones had lower generation probabilities than the shared ones.

Germline CDR1 SQVTM, CDR2 ANQGSEA. This CDR3 comprises 14 residues. The ends lost 4 bases at V and 1 base at J; junction bases unmatched: 6. Donors comprised only Caucasian adults living in Nashville, Tennessee. Sequencing input: naive CD4+ T cells sorted from blood. Indicated subset: CD45RA+ positively selected. This sequence originates from a man aged 18 to 29 in good health. This rearrangement joins TRBV29-1 to TRBJ1-1; TRBD1 matches at 7 bases. Here the CDR3 DNA reads TGCAGCGTTGCTAGGGGACAGACGAACACTGAAGCTTTCTTT. This gives the protein CSVARGQTNTEAFF.